These 22 T cell receptor beta chains originate from one sample sequenced in a study of blood T cell repertoires in COVID-19. Sequencing was performed with immunoSEQ multiplex PCR; in TCRdb, only in-frame clones are kept and a portion is missing. This sample yields 200,000 or so clones, of which around nine tenths are seen a single time; approximately 2.9% belongs to the top ten. Sequencing input: peripheral blood. The receptors come from a man in his fifties or sixties with acute or convalescent COVID-19.

In its sample, this clone was seen once. The CDR3 sequence is CASSPPDFNQPQHF. Here the CDR3 DNA reads TGTGCCAGCAGTCCTCCAGATTTCAATCAGCCCCAGCATTTT. The V call is TRBV28, the J call TRBJ1-5, with D unresolved. Trimming cost V 5 bases and J 3 bases, with 11 bases left between them. Germline V gives CDR1 MDHEN, CDR2 SYDVKM. The CDR3 is 14 amino acids.

This clone was recorded once. At one end the junction does not follow the germline gene, possibly because of a read error. This chain links TRBV2 with TRBJ2-7; D remains ambiguous. Germline lookup yields CDR1 SNHLY and CDR2 FYNNEI. The CDR3 totals 13 residues. The CDR3 nucleotides are TGTGCCAGCAGTAGTGTCCTCCCGGGTGGTATACACTTC. As protein: CASSSVLPGGIHF.

The chain has TRBV6-5 and TRBJ1-3; tentatively, D is TRBD1 (5 bases). This CDR3 has 13 amino acids. V was trimmed by 4 bases and J by 8 bases, leaving 12 bases between them. CDR1 MNHEY and CDR2 SVGAGI come from the germline V gene. In DNA form, the CDR3 reads TGTGCCAGCAGTTCCAGGGTATCGGACACCATATATTTT. Residues: CASSSRVSDTIYF.

J is TRBJ2-7 and V is TRBV5-1; 15 bases are a match to TRBD2. The CDR3 consists of 14 residues. Germline-derived CDR1 and CDR2 are SGHRS and YFSETQ. Trimming at V came to 4 bases and at J to 9 bases, leaving 5 bases not matched to a gene. The CDR3 loop reads CASSPGGLAGGQYF. The DNA of the CDR3 is TGCGCCAGCAGCCCCGGGGGACTAGCGGGGGGGCAGTACTTC.

The genes are TRBV7-9 and TRBJ1-3; D call uncertain. The CDR3 sequence is 15 residues long. V was trimmed by 5 bases and J by 0 bases, leaving 11 bases between them. Germline CDR1 is SEHNR and CDR2 is FQNEAQ (reference sequence). For the CDR3, the DNA is TGTGCCAGCAGCCCGGGGTCGCTCTCTGGAAACACCATATATTTT. Translating gives CASSPGSLSGNTIYF.

The chain employs TRBV7-9 and TRBJ1-1; TRBD1 aligns across 7 bases. J gave up 7 bases and V 3 bases, and 5 bases lay outside the gene matches. Germline values: CDR1 SEHNR, CDR2 FQNEAQ (reference sequence). The CDR3 sequence is 13 residues long. The CDR3 protein is CASSLTGRFEAFF. Written as DNA, the CDR3 is TGTGCCAGCAGCTTGACAGGGCGGTTTGAAGCTTTCTTT.

The chain links TRBV3-1 (or the pseudogene TRBV3-2) to TRBJ1-6, with TRBD1 matching 8 bases. Germline CDR1 is LGHDT and CDR2 is YNNKEL (reference sequence). This CDR3 has 17 amino acids. Trimming removed 4 bases from V and 5 bases from J; junction bases left unmatched: 10. CDR3 residues: CASSRQDRAWDNSPLHF. DNA of the CDR3: TGTGCCAGCAGCCGCCAGGACAGGGCTTGGGATAATTCACCCCTCCACTTT.

The genes are TRBV7-2 and TRBJ2-7, with D maybe TRBD1 (6 bases). Trimming left V 6 bases short and J 3 bases short, with 21 bases between. CDR3 length: 16 amino acids. CDR1 is SGHTA, CDR2 FQGNSA, per germline. For the CDR3, the DNA is TGTGCCAGCAGACCCAGGGACACCTCAAGGGACTACGAGCAGTACTTC. It translates to CASRPRDTSRDYEQYF.

This clone appeared a few times. This chain uses TRBV5-4 with TRBJ2-7, with a possible D match to TRBD2 (7 bases). Looked up from germline, CDR1 is SGHNT and CDR2 is YYREEE (reference sequence). V was shortened by 3 bases and J by 5 bases, with 15 bases between the two germline ends. This CDR3 is built from 14 residues. CDR3 DNA: TGTGCCAGCAGCTATCCCGGGGGGCATAACGAGCAGTACTTC. This translates into CASSYPGGHNEQYF.

The chain links TRBV21-1 to TRBJ2-3; the table's D call TRBD2 went unverified against the DNA. TRBV21-1 corresponds to a pseudogene. The CDR3 length is 18 residues. CDR3 sequence (DNA): TGTGCCAGCAGCAAAGCACTAGCGGGGGGGGGTAGCACAGATACGCAGTATTTT. Its translation: CASSKALAGGGSTDTQYF.

The rearrangement uses TRBV4-1 and TRBJ2-7; 7 nucleotides match TRBD2. V shed 4 bases, J shed 4 bases, and the junction held 10 bases outside the gene matches. The length of the CDR3 is 15 residues. CDR1 is MGHRA, CDR2 YSYEKL, per germline. Written as DNA, the CDR3 is TGCGCCAGCAGCCCCGGGGCGTGGGGGGGGTACGAGCAGTACTTC. Protein sequence: CASSPGAWGGYEQYF.

V usage is TRBV7-9 and J usage is TRBJ1-4; D unclear. This CDR3 is 16 amino acids long. CDR1 is SEHNR and CDR2 is FQNEAQ in the germline V gene (reference sequence). V was cut by 1 base and J by 0 bases, with 9 bases left in between. Here the CDR3 reads CASSLGRGPTNEKLFF. In nucleotides, the CDR3 is TGTGCCAGCAGCTTAGGGCGGGGTCCAACTAATGAAAAACTGTTTTTT.

This clone appeared once. The chain links TRBV6-5 to TRBJ1-1; no definite D call. V dropped 7 bases and J dropped 4 bases, with 13 bases sitting between them. The germline gives CDR1 MNHEY, CDR2 SVGAGI. There are 13 residues in the CDR3. As DNA, the CDR3 is TGTGCCAGCAAATTGGCCAGTTTCACTGAAGCTTTCTTT. It translates to CASKLASFTEAFF.

On this clone itself: This sample includes further DNA sequences coding for the same CDR3. V gene TRBV28 combines with J gene TRBJ2-7; 8 nucleotides align to TRBD1. CDR1 MDHEN and CDR2 SYDVKM come from the germline V gene. J gave up 2 bases and V 2 bases, and 2 bases lay outside the gene matches. The CDR3 spans 14 residues. This CDR3 reads CASSLRQGTYEQYF. As DNA, the CDR3 is TGTGCCAGCAGTTTAAGACAGGGGACCTACGAGCAGTACTTC.

V and J are TRBV2 and TRBJ2-7, with D tentatively TRBD1 (6 bases). V gave up 4 bases and J gave up 0 bases, with 13 bases separating them. This CDR3 is built from 15 residues. Germline V CDR1 and CDR2: SNHLY, FYNNEI. This CDR3 reads CASSGNIGGSYEQYF. DNA of the CDR3: TGTGCCAGCAGTGGGAATATAGGGGGCTCCTACGAGCAGTACTTC.

CDR3 sequence: CASSPEGLAGGARDEQFF. CDR3 DNA: TGTGCCAGCAGCCCCGAGGGACTAGCGGGAGGGGCTCGGGATGAGCAGTTCTTC. The J gene is TRBJ2-1, the V gene TRBV3-1 (or the pseudogene TRBV3-2); 16 bases are shared with TRBD2. The CDR3 covers 18 residues. Trimming at V came to 4 bases and at J to 8 bases, leaving 11 bases not matched to a gene. In germline, CDR1 is LGHDT, CDR2 YNNKEL (reference sequence).

The chain recombines TRBV6-5 with TRBJ2-7, with TRBD1 identical over 7 bases. Per the germline V gene, CDR1 is MNHEY and CDR2 is SVGAGI. V was clipped by 6 bases and J by 4 bases; unmatched bases: 9. This CDR3 has 14 amino acids. CDR3 sequence: CASRIGQGVYEQYF. DNA of the CDR3: TGTGCCAGCAGAATTGGGCAGGGGGTTTACGAGCAGTACTTC.

The J gene is TRBJ1-2, the V gene TRBV29-1, with a possible D match to TRBD1 (5 bases). This CDR3 contains 15 residues. CDR1 and CDR2 (germline): SQVTM, ANQGSEA. With 0 bases removed from V and 8 bases from J, the gap between germline ends came to 19 bases. Here the CDR3 reads CSVEDPEGARRGYTF. CDR3 nucleotide sequence: TGCAGCGTTGAAGATCCCGAAGGGGCAAGACGGGGCTACACCTTC.

The table lists this clone with a count of one. The chain joins TRBV5-1 to TRBJ2-7; 10 bases line up with TRBD2. From germline, CDR1 is SGHRS and CDR2 YFSETQ. J lost 2 bases, V lost 0 bases, and 2 bases had no gene match. The CDR3 is 15 amino acids. CDR3 nucleotides: TGCGCCAGCAGCTTGGCAGGACTAGCGGCCTACGAGCAGTACTTC. This gives the protein CASSLAGLAAYEQYF.

The J gene is TRBJ1-1, the V gene TRBV11-3; D is possibly TRBD1 (6 bases). The length of the CDR3 is 16 residues. CDR1 and CDR2 from the germline V gene are SGHNT and YENEEA. V lost 5 bases and J lost 4, with 20 bases in between. The CDR3 nucleotides read TGTGCCAGCAGCCAATTTAGGGGGTCCGAGGGCACTGAAGCTTTCTTT. Amino acid sequence: CASSQFRGSEGTEAFF.

This sequence joins TRBV6-8 and TRBJ1-5; D gene uncertain. Trimming shortened V by 6 bases and J by 2 bases, and 17 bases separated the two germline ends. CDR3 size: 16 residues. Germline CDR1 reads MNHGY; CDR2 reads SAAAGT. DNA for the CDR3: TGTGCCAGCAGGAGGGCTTTACGGGCCTGCAATCAGCCCCAGCATTTT. Protein: CASRRALRACNQPQHF.

The genes are TRBV5-1 and TRBJ2-7; 8 bases are shared with TRBD1. Trimming took 5 bases from V and 7 from J; bases not matched to a gene: 11. Germline CDR1 and CDR2: SGHRS and YFSETQ. The CDR3 is made up of 14 amino acids. As DNA, the CDR3 is TGCGCCAGCAGTATCCGGGACAGGCTGGGGGAGCAGTACTTC. Its protein product is CASSIRDRLGEQYF. Looking up the rest from reference TRBV5-1 and TRBJ2-7 gives the full variable domain: KAGVTQTPRYLIKTRGQQVTLSCSPISGHRSVSWYQQTPGQGLQFLFEYFSETQRNKGNFPGRFSGRQFSNSRSEMNVSTLELGDSALYLCASSIRDRLGEQYFGPGTRLTVT.